This TCR beta chain emerged from a study of CD4 T cells in relation to SARS-CoV-2 and coronaviruses (dated by TCRdb to the early 2020s). General notes on the study: In the ViraFEST assay, PBMCs were grown with antigen for approximately 11 days, and TCR beta CDR3s were then sequenced to identify antigen-specific clonal expansions. At the level of individual TCR clonotypes, the study measured memory CD4+ T cell crossreactivity between SARS-CoV-2 spike protein and common cold coronavirus spike proteins. Samples from a few pre-COVID donors and the naive versus memory experiments were sequenced with the Adaptive Biotechnologies TCR-sequencing kit; other data were Illumina-based. A different TCR-beta assay, based on Illumina, was used to sequence expansion assays from other donors in the study. The full convalescent cohort of roughly eleven patients had a median age of approximately 35 years, ranging from roughly 20 to 80 years. Among the approximately 12 convalescent patients, 8 males and 4 females were included, and two of the subjects were Hispanic. Using patient-derived lymphoblastoid cell lines, the shared crossreactive spike epitopes were mapped to their HLA restriction.

The CDR3 goes from the cysteine to the phenylalanine over 15 residues. CDR3 DNA only is kept here, 45 bases in frame from base 1. V was cut back by 0 bases and J by 8 bases, leaving a gap of 11 bases between them. For CDR1 and CDR2, the germline V gene lists MGHRA and YSYEKL. On the study overall, not on this receptor specifically: Significantly weaker SARS-CoV-2-driven expansion was shown by crossreactive clones than by monoreactive clones, consistent with antigenic imprinting. In about 71% of donors, memory CD4+ clonotypes turned up that crossrecognized SARS-CoV-2 and at least one common cold coronavirus spike. Sequencing of naive versus memory cells indicated that the assay detects memory recall responses, not primary responses primed during culture. Small numbers of patients and of tested TCRs were a limitation of the study. No donor contributed both pre-pandemic and post-infection samples, which limited tracing the source of pre-existing responses. Crossreactivity analysis was centred on spike protein, so crossreactivity against other viral proteins was not assessed.

This clone was seen a single time. Which antigen it targets is not known. No base qualities exist here, and no much larger clone lies one base off it. Naive and memory CD4+ T cells were separated from cryopreserved PBMCs by first enriching for CD4 and then performing EasySep naive CD4+ T cell enrichment. For over eight days, approximately 98,000 sorted naive or memory CD4+ T cells were cultured together with CEF peptides and T cell-depleted PBMCs at a 1:1 ratio. Triplicate replicate wells were generally used for each peptide culture condition. PBMCs were isolated from leukapheresis product or whole blood by Ficoll-Paque PLUS gradient centrifugation. The PBMCs went either fresh into the expansion assay or into cryopreservation at -140 degrees C. The QIAamp Micro DNA Kit was used to extract genomic DNA from the CD4+ T cells. Survey-level immunoSEQ TCR-beta sequencing was performed on DNA from CEF-cultured naive and memory CD4+ T cells. Turning to the authors' computational methods: During preprocessing, nonproductive sequences were removed, along with CDR3s that did not begin with C, did not end with F or W, or were shorter than 7 amino acids. The MANAFEST web app identified antigen-specific clonotypes based on expansion compared with the reference and other culture wells. A clone was considered positive if significant expansion relative to the reference culture was observed in 2 of 3 replicate wells at an FDR below 0.05. For a clone to be considered positive, significant expansion relative to all other tandem wells and an odds ratio above 5 were also required. Cultured and uncultured naive and memory CD4+ repertoires were searched for CDR3s previously identified as spike- and CEF-reactive. CDR3 homology was measured as pairwise Levenshtein distance, computed with the stringdist R package after trimming three terminal residues from each end. Imported from immuneACCESS, the table was reduced by TCRdb to in-frame sequences with V and J called. These copies leave out some clones; in studies compared against another copy, an unresolved V gene accounts for under half, and the cause of the remainder is not known. That table is the source of V, J and clone size, and D and trimming were worked out from the DNA. This sample has 40,000 to 50,000 clones in its table, and approximately 87% of those were observed once. Roughly 1.2% of the sample goes to the ten largest clones.

The sequence came from an adult with COVID-19. Sequencing was done on a sample of naive CD4+ T cells from PBMCs, cultured in vitro. The cell subset or site label, read with the paper, signifies: naive CD4+ T cells isolated by negative enrichment. This sequence uses TRBV4-1 and TRBJ1-6, with no confidently assigned D gene. The nucleotides are TGCGCCAGCAGCCAAGACCCCGGAGTAGATTCACCCCTCCACTTT. This yields the protein CASSQDPGVDSPLHF.